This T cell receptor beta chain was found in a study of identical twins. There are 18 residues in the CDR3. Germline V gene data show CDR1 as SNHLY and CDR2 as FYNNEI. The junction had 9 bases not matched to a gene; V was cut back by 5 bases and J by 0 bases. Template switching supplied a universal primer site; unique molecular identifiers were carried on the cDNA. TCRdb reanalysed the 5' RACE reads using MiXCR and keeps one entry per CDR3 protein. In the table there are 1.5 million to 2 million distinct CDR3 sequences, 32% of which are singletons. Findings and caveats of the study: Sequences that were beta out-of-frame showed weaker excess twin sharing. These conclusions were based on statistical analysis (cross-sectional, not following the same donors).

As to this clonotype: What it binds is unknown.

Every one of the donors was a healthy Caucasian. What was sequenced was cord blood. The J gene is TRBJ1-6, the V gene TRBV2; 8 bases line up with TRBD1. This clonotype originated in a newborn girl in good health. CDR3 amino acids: CASSPRTGWSSYNSPLHF. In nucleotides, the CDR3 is TGTGCCAGCAGTCCACGGACAGGGTGGAGCTCCTATAATTCACCCCTCCACTTT.